The 12 T cell receptor beta chains in this list originate from one sample, sequenced in a study of breast tumors, draining lymph nodes, adjacent tissues. TCRdb ran MiXCR on the multiplex PCR reads and lists one entry per CDR3 protein. This sample has roughly 110,000 distinct CDR3 sequences, with 30% found just once. Breast cancer patients provided tissue from their axillary draining lymph nodes. Sequenced input: axillary lymph node tissue. Receptors were obtained from a female donor with breast cancer. Some clones in this sample may be carry-over from other donors' samples.

This clonotype was counted many times. The chain couples TRBV19 to TRBJ2-1; perhaps TRBD1 as D (7 bases). CDR1 and CDR2 (germline): LNHDA, SQIVND (reference sequence). The V end lost 6 bases, the J end lost 4 bases, and 19 bases lay between the germline ends. This CDR3 is built from 16 residues. The CDR3 spells CASSPGGRVGYNEQFF. In DNA form, the CDR3 reads TGTGCCAGTAGCCCAGGGGGGCGGGTTGGGTACAATGAGCAGTTCTTC.

The table lists this clonotype with a few counts. The chain recombines TRBV14 with TRBJ1-1, with D perhaps TRBD1 (5 bases). The CDR3 runs 16 residues. Trimming cost V 4 bases and J 1 base, with 16 bases left between them. From germline, CDR1 is SGHDN and CDR2 FVKESK. CDR3 bases: TGTGCCAGCAGCCTGCGGCGGGACCTTCAGAACACTGAAGCTTTCTTT. Translation: CASSLRRDLQNTEAFF.

About this clonotype: A read error is possible here, since a much larger clone lies one base away. For the CDR3, the DNA is TGTGCCAGCAGTCAACGGGGCGGGATCTACAATGAGCAGTTCTTC. Protein product: CASSQRGGIYNEQFF. V usage is TRBV6-1 and J usage is TRBJ2-1; tentative D call: TRBD2 (6 bases). Trimming shortened V by 5 bases and J by 3 bases, and 14 bases separated the two germline ends. The CDR3 is made up of 15 amino acids. Per germline, CDR1 MNHNS and CDR2 SASEGT.

Many counts were recorded for this clonotype. For the CDR3, the DNA is TGTGCCAGCAGGCAGTACTGGTCTGGGGACAATGAGCAGTTCTTC. Translation: CASRQYWSGDNEQFF. The genes are TRBV6-5 and TRBJ2-1; D not resolved. V was clipped by 6 bases and J by 5 bases, with 17 bases between them. The CDR3 covers 15 residues. Looked up from germline, CDR1 is MNHEY and CDR2 is SVGAGI.

This clonotype was observed at least ten times. The chain couples TRBV2 to TRBJ2-6; 12 positions match TRBD2. V lost 5 bases, J lost 4 bases, and 6 bases stayed unmatched. Per germline, CDR1 SNHLY and CDR2 FYNNEI. The CDR3 consists of 17 residues. In DNA form, the CDR3 reads TGTGCCAGCAGTTTGACTAGCGGGGGTGGGGGGGCCAACGTCCTGACTTTC. Amino acids: CASSLTSGGGGANVLTF.

The rearrangement joins TRBV15 to TRBJ2-3, with 7 bases lining up with TRBD2. The V segment lost 0 bases and the J segment 6 bases; nucleotides outside the gene matches: 9. There are 16 residues in the CDR3. Germline V gene sequence: CDR1 LNHNV, CDR2 YYDKDF (reference sequence). The CDR3 nucleotides read TGTGCCACCAGCAGAGATAGGGCGGGGGTGGGGGATACGCAGTATTTT. Residues: CATSRDRAGVGDTQYF.

This clonotype showed up many times. This chain joins TRBV5-1 and TRBJ2-4, with D perhaps matching TRBD1 (6 bases). The germline gives CDR1 SGHRS, CDR2 YFSETQ. The CDR3 loop spans 14 amino acids. V was clipped by 4 bases and J by 0 bases, with 8 bases between them. CDR3 nucleotides: TGCGCCAGCAGCACACAGGGAGCCAAAAACATTCAGTACTTC. Its translation: CASSTQGAKNIQYF.

Many counts were recorded for this clonotype. This sequence joins TRBV18 and TRBJ2-7; D unclear. The CDR3 totals 15 residues. Looked up from germline, CDR1 is KGHSH and CDR2 is LQKENI. Trimming shortened V by 2 bases and J by 2 bases, and 13 bases separated the two germline ends. CDR3 coding DNA: TGTGCCAGCTCACCAAGATCCGGACCTGCCTACGAGCAGTACTTC. Translation: CASSPRSGPAYEQYF.

To note about this clonotype: One junction end disagrees with the germline gene, perhaps due to a read error. The chain's CDR3 is CANSQEGIAGLYNEQFF. Written as DNA, the CDR3 is TGTGCCAACAGCCAAGAAGGAATAGCGGGTTTATACAATGAGCAGTTCTTC. The rearrangement uses TRBV3-1 and TRBJ2-1; 7 bases line up with TRBD2. The CDR3 contains 17 residues. Germline loops: CDR1 LGHDT, CDR2 YNNKEL (reference sequence).

The sample holds many counts of this clonotype. A read error may account for a junction end that differs from germline. V is TRBV11-3 and J is TRBJ2-1, with unresolved D. CDR1 is SGHNT and CDR2 is YENEEA in the germline V gene. The CDR3 length is 12 residues. The CDR3, as DNA: TGTGCCAGCAGCGGCCAGGACGGCCTCGGAGTCTTC. It specifies CASSGQDGLGVF.

This clonotype was recorded at least ten times. The rearrangement links TRBV27 to TRBJ1-2, with 8 positions matching TRBD1. The trim removed 2 bases at V and 3 bases at J, leaving 8 bases unmatched. The germline gives CDR1 MNHEY, CDR2 SMNVEV (reference sequence). This CDR3 region has 16 residues. As DNA, the CDR3 is TGTGCCAGCAGTTTAACCCGGGCAGGGGGCGACTATGGCTACACCTTC. Amino acid sequence: CASSLTRAGGDYGYTF.

This clonotype was found many times. The chain has TRBV6-5 and TRBJ1-6, with 11 bases that match TRBD1. This CDR3 spans 17 amino acids. Per germline, CDR1 MNHEY and CDR2 SVGAGI. V lost 7 bases, J lost 9 bases, and 14 bases stayed unmatched. The CDR3 here is CASTPAGTGGSSSPLHF. As DNA, the CDR3 is TGTGCCAGCACCCCGGCCGGGACAGGGGGTAGCAGTTCACCCCTCCACTTT.